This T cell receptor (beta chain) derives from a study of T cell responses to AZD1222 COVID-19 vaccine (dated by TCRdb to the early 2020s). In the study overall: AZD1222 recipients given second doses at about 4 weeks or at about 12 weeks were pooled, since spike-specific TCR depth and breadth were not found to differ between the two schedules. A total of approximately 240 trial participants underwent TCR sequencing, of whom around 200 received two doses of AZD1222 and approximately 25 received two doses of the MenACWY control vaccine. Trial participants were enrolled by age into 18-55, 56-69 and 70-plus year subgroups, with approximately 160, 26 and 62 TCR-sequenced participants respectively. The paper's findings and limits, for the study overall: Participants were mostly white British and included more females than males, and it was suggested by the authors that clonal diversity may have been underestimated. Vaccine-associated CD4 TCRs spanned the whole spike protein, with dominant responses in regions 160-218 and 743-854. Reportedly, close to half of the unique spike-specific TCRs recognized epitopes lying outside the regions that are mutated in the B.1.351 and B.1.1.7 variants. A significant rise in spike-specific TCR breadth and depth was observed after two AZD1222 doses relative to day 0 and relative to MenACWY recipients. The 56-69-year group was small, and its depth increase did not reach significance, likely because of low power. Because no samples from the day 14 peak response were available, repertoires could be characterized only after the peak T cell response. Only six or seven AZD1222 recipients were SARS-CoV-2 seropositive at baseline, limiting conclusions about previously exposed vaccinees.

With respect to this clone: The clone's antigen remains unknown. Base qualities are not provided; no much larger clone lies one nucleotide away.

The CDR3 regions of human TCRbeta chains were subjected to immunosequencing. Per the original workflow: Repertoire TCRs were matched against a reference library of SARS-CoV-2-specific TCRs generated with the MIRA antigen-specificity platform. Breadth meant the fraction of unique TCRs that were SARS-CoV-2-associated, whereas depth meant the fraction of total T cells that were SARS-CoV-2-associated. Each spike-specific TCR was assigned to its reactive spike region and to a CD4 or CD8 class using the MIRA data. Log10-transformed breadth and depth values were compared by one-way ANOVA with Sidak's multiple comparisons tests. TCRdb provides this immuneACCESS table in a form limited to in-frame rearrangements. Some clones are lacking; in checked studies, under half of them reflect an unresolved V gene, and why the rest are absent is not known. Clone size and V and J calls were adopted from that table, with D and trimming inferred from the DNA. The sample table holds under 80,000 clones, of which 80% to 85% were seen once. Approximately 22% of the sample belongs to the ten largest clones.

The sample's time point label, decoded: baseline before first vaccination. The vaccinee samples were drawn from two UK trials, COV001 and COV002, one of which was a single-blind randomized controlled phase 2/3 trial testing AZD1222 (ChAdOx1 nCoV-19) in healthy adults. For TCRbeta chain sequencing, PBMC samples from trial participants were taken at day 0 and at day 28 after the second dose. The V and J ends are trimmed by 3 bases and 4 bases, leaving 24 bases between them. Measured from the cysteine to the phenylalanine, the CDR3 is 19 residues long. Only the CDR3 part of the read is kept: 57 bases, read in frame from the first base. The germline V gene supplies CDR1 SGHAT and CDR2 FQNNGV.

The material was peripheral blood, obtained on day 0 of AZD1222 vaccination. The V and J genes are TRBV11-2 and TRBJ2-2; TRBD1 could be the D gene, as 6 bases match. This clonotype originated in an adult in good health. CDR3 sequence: CASSLRGTAGLWGTGELFF. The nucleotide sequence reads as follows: TGTGCCAGCAGCTTGAGGGGGACCGCCGGCTTATGGGGCACCGGGGAGCTGTTTTTT.